The 27 T cell receptor beta chains listed next were all sequenced from one sample in a study of shared clonotypes between healthy human individuals. Profiling relied on immunoSEQ multiplex PCR, and the TCRdb table lists in-frame clones only, not all of them. The profile shows about 590,000 clones, roughly 95% of them singletons. Naive CD8 cells comprised CD45RO-negative, CCR7-positively selected cells, excluding terminally differentiated effector memory CD45RA+ cells. Sequencing was done on a sample of naive CD8+ T cells sorted from blood. These receptors were taken from a woman aged 30 to 39 in good health.

The chain employs TRBV27 and TRBJ2-7, with D possibly being TRBD1 or TRBD2 (6 bases each). The CDR3 spans 13 residues. V lost 5 bases, J lost 10 bases, and 18 bases lay in between. Germline values: CDR1 MNHEY, CDR2 SMNVEV (reference sequence). CDR3 in DNA: TGTGCCAGCAGTGAAACGGGGGCCTACGGCCAGTACTTC. Residues: CASSETGAYGQYF.

This chain connects TRBV5-6 to TRBJ2-7; tentatively, D is TRBD1 (6 bases). Trimming took 5 bases from V and 0 from J, leaving 9 bases between them. Germline V gives CDR1 SGHDT, CDR2 YYEEEE. The CDR3 runs 13 residues. The CDR3 sequence: CASSTGSSYEQYF. DNA of the CDR3: TGTGCCAGCAGTACAGGGAGCTCCTACGAGCAGTACTTC.

The chain links TRBV6-5 to TRBJ2-7; 7 nucleotides match TRBD1. This CDR3 comprises 15 residues. The germline V gene encodes CDR1 MNHEY and CDR2 SVGAGI. Losses at the gene ends were 0 bases for V and 6 bases for J; bases not matched to a gene: 8. In DNA form, the CDR3 reads TGTGCCAGCAGTTACTCGATCCAGGGGGTCGGCGAGCAGTACTTC. As protein: CASSYSIQGVGEQYF.

This rearrangement joins TRBV28 to TRBJ2-7; D might be TRBD1 or TRBD2, each matching 6 bases. V was shortened by 6 bases and J by 3 bases, with 15 bases between the two germline ends. Per the germline V gene, CDR1 is MDHEN and CDR2 is SYDVKM. The CDR3 has 14 amino acids. Here the CDR3 DNA reads TGTGCCAGCAGGGAACAGGGAGGAAGCTACGAGCAGTACTTC. Translation: CASREQGGSYEQYF.

The V and J genes are TRBV12-5 and TRBJ2-1; 11 positions match TRBD2. This CDR3 spans 20 amino acids. With 2 bases clipped from V and 0 bases from J, the junction kept 12 bases outside the gene matches. The germline V gene encodes CDR1 LGHNT and CDR2 FRNRAP. The CDR3 DNA follows: TGTGCTAGTGGTTTGTCCCTTACTAGCGGGAGACGCCGCTCCTACAATGAGCAGTTCTTC. It specifies CASGLSLTSGRRRSYNEQFF.

J is TRBJ2-1 and V is TRBV29-1; 7 positions agree with TRBD2. The CDR3 is made up of 16 amino acids. The germline CDR1 and CDR2 sequences are SQVTM and ANQGSEA. V trimming: 2 bases; J trimming: 7 bases; junction bases outside the gene matches: 14. The DNA for the CDR3 is TGCAGCGTTGAACTCATTTGGGGGGAGGGCCCGAATGAGCAGTTCTTC. Its translation: CSVELIWGEGPNEQFF.

The V call is TRBV28, the J call TRBJ1-5, with 10 bases lining up with TRBD1. Trimming removed 4 bases from V and 5 bases from J; junction bases left unmatched: 5. The CDR3 is 15 amino acids. Looked up from germline, CDR1 is MDHEN and CDR2 is SYDVKM. The CDR3 loop reads CASSWGQGLHQPQHF. CDR3 in DNA: TGTGCCAGCAGTTGGGGACAGGGGTTGCATCAGCCCCAGCATTTT.

The V call is TRBV6-1, the J call TRBJ2-1; D possibly corresponds to TRBD2 (5 bases). V was cut by 6 bases and J by 3 bases, with 9 bases left in between. Germline lookup yields CDR1 MNHNS and CDR2 SASEGT. The CDR3 has 13 residues. The CDR3, as DNA: TGTGCCAGCAGACACCGGGGCTACAATGAGCAGTTCTTC. It encodes CASRHRGYNEQFF.

On this clone: This may stem from a read error, because a much larger clone lies one nucleotide away. The sample contains more than one DNA sequence encoding this CDR3. CDR3 DNA sequence: TGTGCCAGCAGTTCCCCCTACGAGCAGTACTTC. Its translation is CASSSPYEQYF. J is TRBJ2-7 and V is TRBV28, with no clear D. Trimming removed 4 bases at V and 2 bases at J, with 3 bases between. The CDR3 has 11 amino acids. CDR1 is MDHEN and CDR2 is SYDVKM in the germline V gene.

V is TRBV2 and J is TRBJ1-2; D possibly corresponds to TRBD1 (6 bases). Trimming removed 1 base from V and 7 bases from J, with 16 bases in between. Germline assignment: CDR1 SNHLY and CDR2 FYNNEI. The CDR3 sequence is 15 residues long. The CDR3 loop reads CASSEGRGGLGGYTF. The CDR3 nucleotides are TGTGCCAGCAGTGAAGGAAGGGGGGGATTGGGTGGCTACACCTTC. The full variable domain, completed using reference TRBV2 and TRBJ1-2, is EPEVTQTPSHQVTQMGQEVILRCVPISNHLYFYWYRQILGQKVEFLVSFYNNEISEKSEIFDDQFSVERPDGSNFTLKIRSTKLEDSAMYFCASSEGRGGLGGYTFGSGTRLTVV.

This clone was picked up one time. The chain carries TRBV29-1 and TRBJ2-5, with TRBD2 matching 15 bases. After removal of 7 bases from V and 5 bases from J, the junction contained 5 bases not matched to a gene. Germline lookup yields CDR1 SQVTM and CDR2 ANQGSEA. The CDR3 totals 14 residues. The CDR3 coding sequence is TGCAGCGGGGACGGGACTAGCGGGAGGGAGACCCAGTACTTC. This translates into CSGDGTSGRETQYF.

This clone came up once. The V and J genes are TRBV29-1 and TRBJ2-1; 8 bases map to TRBD2. This CDR3 region has 14 residues. CDR1 and CDR2 (germline): SQVTM, ANQGSEA. The junction had 7 bases not matched to a gene; V was cut back by 6 bases and J by 3 bases. The CDR3 protein is CSVAGTRDYNEQFF. The CDR3, as DNA: TGCAGCGTGGCCGGGACTAGAGACTACAATGAGCAGTTCTTC.

The V call is TRBV19, the J call TRBJ2-2; 7 positions agree with TRBD2. This CDR3 region has 15 residues. The germline V gene has CDR1 LNHDA and CDR2 SQIVND (reference sequence). The V gene end was trimmed by 3 bases and the J gene end by 3 bases; junction bases not matched to a gene: 4. Here the CDR3 reads CASSIAGVHTGELFF. CDR3 coding DNA: TGTGCCAGTAGTATTGCGGGAGTGCACACCGGGGAGCTGTTTTTT.

This clone was counted once. The chain is built from TRBV27 and TRBJ2-1; no definite D call. Deletions cut 4 bases from V and 4 bases from J, with 8 bases between. CDR3 length: 13 residues. Germline-derived CDR1 and CDR2 are MNHEY and SMNVEV (reference sequence). The CDR3 coding sequence is TGTGCCAGCAGTTCGGTCTTTTACAATGAGCAGTTCTTC. Translating gives CASSSVFYNEQFF.

The genes are TRBV6-6 and TRBJ1-1; TRBD1 is a possible D gene (6 bases). Germline V lookup: CDR1 MNHNY, CDR2 SVGAGI (reference sequence). Trimming removed 0 bases at V and 4 bases at J, with 9 bases between. This CDR3 is 14 amino acids long. The CDR3 here is CASSYSGRGTEAFF. The DNA of the CDR3 is TGTGCCAGCAGTTACTCAGGCAGGGGCACTGAAGCTTTCTTT.

The rearrangement links TRBV9 to TRBJ1-2; 8 nucleotides line up with TRBD1. This CDR3 contains 13 residues. The germline gives CDR1 SGDLS, CDR2 YYNGEE. After removal of 2 bases from V and 8 bases from J, the junction contained 5 bases not matched to a gene. The CDR3 DNA sequence: TGTGCCAGCAGCGTGGAGACAGGGGTCGGCTACACCTTC. Translating it yields CASSVETGVGYTF.

This clone appeared a few times. This chain joins TRBV11-2 and TRBJ2-7, with 7 bases aligning to TRBD1. V shed 2 bases and J 3 bases; nucleotides not matched to a gene: 10. Germline values: CDR1 SGHAT, CDR2 FQNNGV. The CDR3 contains 16 residues. CDR3 protein: CASSLRGRPPFYEQYF. The CDR3 DNA follows: TGTGCCAGCAGCTTAAGGGGGCGGCCCCCGTTCTACGAGCAGTACTTC.

V and J are TRBV5-1 and TRBJ2-1, with 13 bases that match TRBD2. The CDR3 extends over 19 amino acids. The germline CDR1 and CDR2 sequences are SGHRS and YFSETQ. V lost 0 bases, J lost 0 bases, and 6 bases stayed unmatched. This CDR3 reads CASSLEGLAGPSSYNEQFF. CDR3 DNA: TGCGCCAGCAGCTTGGAGGGACTAGCGGGACCCAGCTCCTACAATGAGCAGTTCTTC.

The rearrangement uses TRBV7-9 and TRBJ2-5; D might be TRBD1 or TRBD2, each matching 5 bases. The V and J ends lost 3 bases and 0 bases respectively, with 14 bases between them. The germline V gene encodes CDR1 SEHNR and CDR2 FQNEAQ (reference sequence). This CDR3 is 16 amino acids long. The CDR3 is CASSFGPGTYQETQYF. The CDR3 DNA is TGTGCCAGCAGCTTTGGTCCGGGGACCTACCAAGAGACCCAGTACTTC. Together with reference TRBV7-9 and TRBJ2-5, the CDR3 gives the full variable domain: DTGVSQNPRHKITKRGQNVTFRCDPISEHNRLYWYRQTLGQGPEFLTYFQNEAQLEKSRLLSDRFSAERPKGSFSTLEIQRTEQGDSAMYLCASSFGPGTYQETQYFGPGTRLLVL.

The rearrangement joins TRBV29-1 to TRBJ2-1, with D tentatively TRBD2 (6 bases). Trimming took 4 bases from V and 1 from J, leaving 11 bases between them. This CDR3 has 14 residues. In germline, CDR1 is SQVTM, CDR2 ANQGSEA. CDR3 protein: CSVVRDSSYNEQFF. In nucleotides, the CDR3 is TGCAGCGTTGTGAGGGACTCGTCCTACAATGAGCAGTTCTTC.

The chain couples TRBV7-9 to TRBJ2-6, with D tentatively TRBD2 (5 bases). The CDR3 is made up of 19 amino acids. Germline V gene data show CDR1 as SEHNR and CDR2 as FQNEAQ (reference sequence). The V and J ends lost 5 bases and 2 bases respectively, with 22 bases between them. The CDR3 reads CASSPPPGGGGTGANVLTF. The DNA of the CDR3 is TGTGCCAGCAGCCCCCCCCCAGGTGGAGGTGGTACTGGGGCCAACGTCCTGACTTTC.

V gene TRBV28 combines with J gene TRBJ2-2; D is perhaps TRBD2 (6 bases). The germline CDR1 and CDR2 sequences are MDHEN and SYDVKM. CDR3 length: 16 residues. V was shortened by 3 bases and J by 4 bases, with 15 bases between the two germline ends. In DNA, the CDR3 is TGTGCCAGCAGTTTCTTGACGGGAGAACTCACCGGGGAGCTGTTTTTT. It encodes CASSFLTGELTGELFF.

V gene TRBV19 combines with J gene TRBJ1-2; D gene ambiguous. In germline, CDR1 is LNHDA, CDR2 SQIVND (reference sequence). CDR3 size: 11 residues. V dropped 10 bases and J dropped 8 bases, with 14 bases sitting between them. CDR3 bases: TGTGCCACCTGGACGTTAGGAGGCTACACCTTC. As protein: CATWTLGGYTF.

This chain uses TRBV11-2 with TRBJ2-5; D is undetermined. Trimming removed 1 base from V and 4 bases from J, with 7 bases in between. This CDR3 region has 13 residues. The germline gives CDR1 SGHAT, CDR2 FQNNGV. CDR3 DNA sequence: TGTGCCAGCAGCTTAGGTGGGCTAGAGACCCAGTACTTC. This codes for CASSLGGLETQYF.

The chain employs TRBV9 and TRBJ2-2; weak D call: TRBD1 (5 bases). Germline V gene sequence: CDR1 SGDLS, CDR2 YYNGEE. The CDR3 totals 12 residues. V lost 3 bases, J lost 6 bases, and 6 bases lay in between. The DNA for the CDR3 is TGTGCCAGCAGCGCAGGGTCCGGGGAGCTGTTTTTT. Its translation is CASSAGSGELFF.

This rearrangement joins TRBV11-2 to TRBJ2-1; the D gene is possibly TRBD1 (7 bases). The CDR3 is 17 residues long. Trimming removed 0 bases from V and 3 bases from J, with 15 bases in between. Germline V gives CDR1 SGHAT, CDR2 FQNNGV. The DNA of the CDR3 is TGTGCCAGCAGCTTAGATAGGGCGGGACAGAACTACAATGAGCAGTTCTTC. Encoded protein: CASSLDRAGQNYNEQFF.

This clone was seen a single time. The chain uses TRBV28 and TRBJ1-1; D is ambiguous. The germline V gene has CDR1 MDHEN and CDR2 SYDVKM. The CDR3 has 13 amino acids. Trimming cost V 4 bases and J 2 bases, with 8 bases left between them. CDR3 protein: CASSSQLNTEAFF. DNA for the CDR3: TGTGCCAGCAGTTCACAGTTAAACACTGAAGCTTTCTTT.